A single TCR beta chain is shown here with its context. The sample has other DNA sequences that encode this CDR3 too. This CDR3 comprises 15 residues. With 6 bases clipped from V and 4 bases from J, the junction kept 6 bases outside the gene matches. Germline-derived CDR1 and CDR2 are KGHSH and LQKENI. Only in-frame clones appear in the TCRdb table, and some are missing; sequencing was by immunoSEQ multiplex PCR. The data show around 190,000 clones, about 82% seen once. The data were obtained in a study of blood T cell repertoires in COVID-19. The sample consisted of PBMCs or T cells enriched from blood (not recorded which). The chain links TRBV18 to TRBJ2-1; 10 nucleotides match TRBD2. The origin of this receptor is a man in his forties with acute COVID-19. The CDR3 bases are TGTGCCAGCTCTCCGGGACTAGCGAATTACAATGAGCAGTTCTTC. It codes for CASSPGLANYNEQFF.